One TCR beta chain is described in this entry. Antigen unknown. This sample is part of a study of T cell responses to AZD1222 COVID-19 vaccine. Germline loops: CDR1 SNHLY, CDR2 FYNNEI. With V trimmed by 3 bases and J by 4 bases, 3 bases remained unmatched. The CDR3 has 15 amino acids. Findings and caveats of the study: Rises in breadth and depth of Spike-specific TCRs came after two AZD1222 doses. At study baseline, merely a handful of AZD1222 recipients were seropositive.

Some clones are missing from TCRdb's copy, which holds only in-frame ones; the method was immunoSEQ multiplex PCR. This table holds about 120,000 clones, about nine tenths found once. The chain employs TRBV2 and TRBJ2-5; the match to TRBD2 covers 12 bases. This material consisted of peripheral blood, taken on day 0 of AZD1222 vaccination. This sequence originates from an adult in good health. The CDR3 here is CASSETSGSGETQYF. The CDR3 nucleotides read TGTGCCAGCAGTGAGACTAGCGGGAGCGGAGAGACCCAGTACTTC.